The 3 T cell receptor beta chains below were found in one sample sequenced in a study of cytomegalovirus exposure and HLA in healthy donors (dated by TCRdb to the late 2010s). The library was built by means of the immunoSEQ multiplex PCR assay. A mixture of 60 forward primers for TCR Vbeta segments and 13 reverse primers for TCR Jbeta segments was used in the multiplex PCR. The table comes from immuneACCESS by way of TCRdb, which keeps in-frame sequences with V and J called. Part of the clones is missing from these tables; in studies checked, under half for an unresolved V gene and the rest for unknown reasons. This sample holds more than 100,000 clones; roughly three fifths were observed only once. In total, the top ten clones hold roughly 2.5% of the sample. The sequenced sample consisted of PBMCs. Receptors originate from a woman aged 35 to 49 in good health and CMV-seronegative.

In this sample, this clone turned up a few times. The chain has TRBV30 and TRBJ1-2, with a weak D call TRBD1 (5 bases). Trimming took off 2 bases at V and 5 bases at J, with 15 bases between the two ends. The CDR3 is 14 residues long. Germline V gene sequence: CDR1 GTSNPN, CDR2 SVGIG (reference sequence). The CDR3 bases are TGTGCCTGGAGTAAGCAGGGAGGGTTATATGGCTACACCTTC. Its protein product is CAWSKQGGLYGYTF.

The chain couples TRBV19 to TRBJ1-5, with no clear D. This CDR3 has 15 residues. Germline V CDR1 and CDR2: LNHDA, SQIVND (reference sequence). Trimming removed 5 bases at V and 6 bases at J, with 17 bases between. CDR3 nucleotides: TGTGCCAGTAGTGCCCATGGGAGGGCGAGTCAGCCCCAGCATTTT. Residues: CASSAHGRASQPQHF.

The CDR3 reads CASSEWGQGNQPQHF. CDR3 nucleotide sequence: TGTGCCAGCAGTGAATGGGGACAGGGGAATCAGCCCCAGCATTTT. V gene TRBV25-1 combines with J gene TRBJ1-5, with TRBD1 matching 10 bases. Looked up from germline, CDR1 is MGHDK and CDR2 is SYGVNS. This CDR3 spans 15 amino acids. V shed 1 base and J 4 bases; nucleotides not matched to a gene: 1.